The present T cell receptor beta chain was sequenced within a study of blood T cell repertoires in COVID-19. The overall study: PBMCs, B-cell-depleted T cells, or T cells were the source of the cDNA or gDNA that made up the material.

Original data processing: Cell counts per sample came from amplifying reference gene primers. Measured with immunoSEQ multiplex PCR; TCRdb has only the in-frame clones, and not every one. For V, J and clone size, that table is used; D and trimming come from the DNA. The sample consists of 70,000 or so clones, about 86% of them appearing once. This TCR was recovered from a man between 65 and 85 years old with active COVID-19. The sample taken for sequencing was peripheral blood.

The CDR3 region has the DNA TGTGCCAGTAGTATGGGAGGGGCGATAGCCAAAAACATTCAGTACTTC. Protein product: CASSMGGAIAKNIQYF. This rearrangement joins TRBV19 to TRBJ2-4; 7 bases align to TRBD2. With 3 bases clipped from V and 0 bases from J, the junction kept 5 bases outside the gene matches. The CDR3 is 16 amino acids. Germline loops: CDR1 LNHDA, CDR2 SQIVND (reference sequence).